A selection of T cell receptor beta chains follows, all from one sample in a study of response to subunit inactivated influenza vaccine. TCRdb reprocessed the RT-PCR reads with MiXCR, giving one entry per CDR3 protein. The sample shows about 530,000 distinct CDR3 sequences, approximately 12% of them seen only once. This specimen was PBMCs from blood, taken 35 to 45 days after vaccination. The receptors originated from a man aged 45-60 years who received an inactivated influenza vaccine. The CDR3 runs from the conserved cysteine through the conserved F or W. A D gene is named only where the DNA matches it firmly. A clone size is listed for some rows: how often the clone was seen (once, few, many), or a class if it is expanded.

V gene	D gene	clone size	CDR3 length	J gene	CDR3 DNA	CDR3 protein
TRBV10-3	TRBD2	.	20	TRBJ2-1	TGTGCCATCAGTCGGACTAGCGGGAGTATGGTTAGGAGCTCCTACAATGAGCAGTTCTTC	CAISRTSGSMVRSSYNEQFF
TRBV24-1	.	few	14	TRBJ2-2	TGTGCCACCTCTAAGAACCTGAACACCGGGGAGCTGTTTTTT	CATSKNLNTGELFF
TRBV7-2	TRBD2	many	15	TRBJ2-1	TGTGCCAGCAGCTTAGTGGCTAGCGGGAACAATGAGCAGTTCTTC	CASSLVASGNNEQFF
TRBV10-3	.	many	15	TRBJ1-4	TGTGCCATCAGTGAGTCGCGGCAGGGCGCTGAAAAACTGTTTTTT	CAISESRQGAEKLFF
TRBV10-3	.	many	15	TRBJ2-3	TGTGCCATCAGGTCGACACCCCCAGGCACAGATACGCAGTATTTT	CAIRSTPPGTDTQYF
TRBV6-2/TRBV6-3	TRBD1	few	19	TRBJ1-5	TGTGCCAGCAGTTACCTCCGCAGGGGGCCGATCAAGAGCAATCAGCCCCAGCATTTT	CASSYLRRGPIKSNQPQHF
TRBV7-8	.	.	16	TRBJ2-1	TGTGCCAGCACCTATATCGCGGGGTCCTCTATGGGTGAGCAGTTCTTC	CASTYIAGSSMGEQFF
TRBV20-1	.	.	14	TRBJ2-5	TGCAGTGCTAGGACAGTGGTGGGGCAAGAGACCCAGTACTTC	CSARTVVGQETQYF
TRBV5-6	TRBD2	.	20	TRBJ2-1	TGTGCCAGCAGCCCGGGTTTAAGCGGGGGGCCAAAGAACACCTACAATGAGCAGTTCTTC	CASSPGLSGGPKNTYNEQFF
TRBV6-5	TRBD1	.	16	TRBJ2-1	TGTGCCAGCAGTTACGCGGGGACAGGGGCGCACAATGAGCAGTTCTTC	CASSYAGTGAHNEQFF
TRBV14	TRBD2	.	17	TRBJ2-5	TGTGCCAGCAGCCCCCGACGGCTAGCGGGAGCAGAAGAGACCCAGTACTTC	CASSPRRLAGAEETQYF
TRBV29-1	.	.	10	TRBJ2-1	TGCAGCGCCGGTGCGGGTGAGCAGTTCTTC	CSAGAGEQFF
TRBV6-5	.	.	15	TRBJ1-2	TGTGCCAGCAGTTACTCGGGGCAGGGCGGACATGGCTACACCTTC	CASSYSGQGGHGYTF
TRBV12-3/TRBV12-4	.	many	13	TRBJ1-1	TGTGCCAGCAGTTATACAGGTTACACTGAAGCTTTCTTT	CASSYTGYTEAFF
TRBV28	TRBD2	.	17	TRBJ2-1	TGTGCCAGCAGTCGACTAGCGGGAGAGGTATCCTACAATGAGCAGTTCTTC	CASSRLAGEVSYNEQFF
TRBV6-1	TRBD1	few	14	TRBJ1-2	TGTGCCAGCAGTCAGACACAGGGGTTGAGTGGCTACACCTTC	CASSQTQGLSGYTF
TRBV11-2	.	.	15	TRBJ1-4	TGTGCCAGCAGCGCGGGATGGACAACTAATGAAAAACTGTTTTTT	CASSAGWTTNEKLFF
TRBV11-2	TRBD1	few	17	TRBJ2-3	TGTGCCAGCAGCTTACATATAGGACAGGGGAGCACAGATACGCAGTATTTT	CASSLHIGQGSTDTQYF
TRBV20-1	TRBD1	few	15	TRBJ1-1	TGCAGTGCTAGACGTCCCGGGACAGGGGTCACTGAAGCTTTCTTT	CSARRPGTGVTEAFF
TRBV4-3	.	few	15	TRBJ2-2	TGCGCCAGTAACGGGGGTTACCTAAACACCGGGGAGCTGTTTTTT	CASNGGYLNTGELFF
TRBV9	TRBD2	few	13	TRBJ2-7	TGTGCCAGCAGCGTAGGGACTAGCGGAAAGCAGTACTTC	CASSVGTSGKQYF
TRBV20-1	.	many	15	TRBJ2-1	TGCAGTGCTATCTCGGTTGCGGCCGCCTACAATGAGCAGTTCTTC	CSAISVAAAYNEQFF
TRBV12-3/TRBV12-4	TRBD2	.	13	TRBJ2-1	TGTGCCAGTAAGCGGGGCTCCTACAATGAGCAGTTCTTC	CASKRGSYNEQFF
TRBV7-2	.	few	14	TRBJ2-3	TGTGCCAGCAGCTTACCGGGAGCCACAGATACGCAGTATTTT	CASSLPGATDTQYF
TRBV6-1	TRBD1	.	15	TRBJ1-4	TGTGCCAGCAGGCCTCAGGGGGCAACTAATGAAAAACTGTTTTTT	CASRPQGATNEKLFF
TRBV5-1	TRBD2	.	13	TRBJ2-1	TGCGCCAGCAGCGGAGCGGGAGGTAATGAGCAGTTCTTC	CASSGAGGNEQFF
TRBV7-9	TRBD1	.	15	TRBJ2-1	TGTGCCAGCAGCCAAAACAGGGGGCTGGTGAATGAGCAGTTCTTC	CASSQNRGLVNEQFF
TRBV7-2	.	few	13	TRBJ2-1	TGTGCCAGTGGGCTCGGCAGGGTAAATGAGCAGTTCTTC	CASGLGRVNEQFF
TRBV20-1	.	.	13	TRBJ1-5	TGCAGTGCAAGGGGGGTTAGCAATCAGCCCCAGCATTTT	CSARGVSNQPQHF
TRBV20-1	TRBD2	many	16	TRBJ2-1	TGCAGTGCTCTCACTGGGGGACTAGCGGGGCACAATGAGCAGTTCTTC	CSALTGGLAGHNEQFF
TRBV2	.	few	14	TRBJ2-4	TGTGCCAGCAGTGAAGCTTCGTCAGAAAACATTCAGTACTTC	CASSEASSENIQYF
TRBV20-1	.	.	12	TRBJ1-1	TGCAGCAGCTATCAGGGGAACACTGAAGCTTTCTTT	CSSYQGNTEAFF
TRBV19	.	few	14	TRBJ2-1	TGTGCCAGTAGTATACCCAGATCCTACAATGAGCAGTTCTTC	CASSIPRSYNEQFF
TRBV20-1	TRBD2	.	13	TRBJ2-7	TGCAGTGCTAGCACTAGCGGGAGGTTCGAGCAGTACTTC	CSASTSGRFEQYF
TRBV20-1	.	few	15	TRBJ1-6	TGCAGTGCTAGAACCGGGGTCTCCTATAATTCACCCCTCCACTTT	CSARTGVSYNSPLHF
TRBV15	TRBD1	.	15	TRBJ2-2	TGTGCCACCAGCAGAGAACAGGGGGTGATCGGGGAGCTGTTTTTT	CATSREQGVIGELFF
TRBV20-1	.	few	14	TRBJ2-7	TGCAGTGCCCCTAGACTCGCTAGCTCCTACGAGCAGTACTTC	CSAPRLASSYEQYF
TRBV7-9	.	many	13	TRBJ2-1	TGTGCCAGCAGTCCGGGACTTTTTAATGAGCAGTTCTTC	CASSPGLFNEQFF
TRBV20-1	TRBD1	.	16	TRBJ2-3	TGCAGTGCTAGAGATTCGACAGGGGGCGCACGGGATACGCAGTATTTT	CSARDSTGGARDTQYF
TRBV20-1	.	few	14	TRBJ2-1	TGCAGTGCTAAGGCTAGCGCCGGTTACAATGAGCAGTTCTTC	CSAKASAGYNEQFF
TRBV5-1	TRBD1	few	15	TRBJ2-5	TGCGCCAGCAGCCGGACAGGTCCGTACCAAGAGACCCAGTACTTC	CASSRTGPYQETQYF
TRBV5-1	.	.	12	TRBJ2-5	TGCGCCAGCAGCCAGAGGTTGGAGACCCAGTACTTC	CASSQRLETQYF
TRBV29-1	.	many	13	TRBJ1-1	TGCAGCGTTGAACGGGAGATGAACACTGAAGCTTTCTTT	CSVEREMNTEAFF
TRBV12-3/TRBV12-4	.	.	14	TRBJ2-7	TGTGCCAGCAATCTGGGAGGCAAAGCCTACGAGCAGTACTTC	CASNLGGKAYEQYF
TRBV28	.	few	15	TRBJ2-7	TGTGCCAGCAGTTTATACGGGACCTCAGCCTACGAGCAGTACTTC	CASSLYGTSAYEQYF
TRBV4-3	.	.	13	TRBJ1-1	TGCGCCAGCAGTACATACAAGAACACTGAAGCTTTCTTT	CASSTYKNTEAFF
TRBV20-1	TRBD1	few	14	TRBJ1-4	TGCAGTGCTAGAGACTTCACAGGGGATGAAAAACTGTTTTTT	CSARDFTGDEKLFF